This T cell receptor beta chain stems from a study of identifying expanded T cells in peripheral blood. Overall study findings and caveats: Two-week clone count variance significantly increased as total template count grew. Over two and four weeks, about 15 and 19 clones changed, versus 1.2 between replicates.

During the collection period, no donor immune events like infections were recorded. Trimming cost V 2 bases and J 6 bases, with 14 bases left between them. Germline CDR1 is MNHEY and CDR2 is SMNVEV (reference sequence). The CDR3 sequence is 14 residues long. Repertoires were generated with immunoSEQ multiplex PCR, while TCRdb's copy carries only in-frame clones and drops some. The sample yields 100,000 to 150,000 clones, around 84% seen once. Comments on this clone: The target antigen is unknown.

The source of this sequence is a person aged 18-69 years in good health. The chain joins TRBV27 to TRBJ2-7, with TRBD1 as a possible D gene (5 bases). Sequenced material: blood. CDR3 in amino acids: CASSLGRVQSEQYF. The CDR3, as DNA: TGTGCCAGCAGTTTAGGCAGGGTACAGTCCGAGCAGTACTTC.